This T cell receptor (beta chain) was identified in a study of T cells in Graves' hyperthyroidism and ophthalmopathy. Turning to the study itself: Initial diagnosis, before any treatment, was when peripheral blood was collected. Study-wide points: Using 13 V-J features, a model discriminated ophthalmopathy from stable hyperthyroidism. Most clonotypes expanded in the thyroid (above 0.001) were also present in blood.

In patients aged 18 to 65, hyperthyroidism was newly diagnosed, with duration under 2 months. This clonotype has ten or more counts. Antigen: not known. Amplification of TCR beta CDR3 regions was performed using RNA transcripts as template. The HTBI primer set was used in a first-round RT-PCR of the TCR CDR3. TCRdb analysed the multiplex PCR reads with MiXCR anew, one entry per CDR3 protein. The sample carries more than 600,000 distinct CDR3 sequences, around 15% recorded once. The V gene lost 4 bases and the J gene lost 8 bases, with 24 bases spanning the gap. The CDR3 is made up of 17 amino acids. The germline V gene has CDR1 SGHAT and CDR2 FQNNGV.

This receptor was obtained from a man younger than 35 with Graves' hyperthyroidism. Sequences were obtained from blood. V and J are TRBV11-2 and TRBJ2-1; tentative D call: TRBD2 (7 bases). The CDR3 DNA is TGTGCCAGCAGCTGGGGGCGGTTGGCGGGAGCGATCGATGAGCAGTTCTTC. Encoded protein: CASSWGRLAGAIDEQFF.